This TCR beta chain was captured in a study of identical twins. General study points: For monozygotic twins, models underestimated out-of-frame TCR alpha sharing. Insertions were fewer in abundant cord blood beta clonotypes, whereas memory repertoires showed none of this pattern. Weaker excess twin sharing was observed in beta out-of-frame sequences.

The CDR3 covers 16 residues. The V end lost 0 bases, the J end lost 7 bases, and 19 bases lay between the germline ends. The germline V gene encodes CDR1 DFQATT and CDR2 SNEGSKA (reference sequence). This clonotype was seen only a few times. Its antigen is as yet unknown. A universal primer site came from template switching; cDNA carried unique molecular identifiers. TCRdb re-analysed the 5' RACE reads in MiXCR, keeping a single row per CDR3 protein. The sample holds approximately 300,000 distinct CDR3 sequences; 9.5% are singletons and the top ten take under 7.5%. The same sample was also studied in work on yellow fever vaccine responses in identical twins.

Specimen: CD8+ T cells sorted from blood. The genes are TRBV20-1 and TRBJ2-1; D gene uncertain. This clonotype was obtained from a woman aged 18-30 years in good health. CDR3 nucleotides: TGCAGTGCTAGAGATCCAGCGTCAAGGTTGGGGAATGAGCAGTTCTTC. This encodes CSARDPASRLGNEQFF.